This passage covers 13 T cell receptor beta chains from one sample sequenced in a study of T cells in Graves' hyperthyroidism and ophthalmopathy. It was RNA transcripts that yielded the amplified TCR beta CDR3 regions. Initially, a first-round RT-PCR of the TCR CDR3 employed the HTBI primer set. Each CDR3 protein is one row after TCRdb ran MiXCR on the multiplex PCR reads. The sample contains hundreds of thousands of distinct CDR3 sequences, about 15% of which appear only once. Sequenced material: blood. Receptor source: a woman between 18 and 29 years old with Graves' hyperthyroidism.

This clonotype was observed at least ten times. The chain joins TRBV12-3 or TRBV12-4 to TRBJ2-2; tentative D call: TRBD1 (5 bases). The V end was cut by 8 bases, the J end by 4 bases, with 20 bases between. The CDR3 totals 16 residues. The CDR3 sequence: CASETGSFASTGELFF. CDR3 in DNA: TGTGCCAGCGAAACAGGCTCTTTTGCGAGCACCGGGGAGCTGTTTTTT.

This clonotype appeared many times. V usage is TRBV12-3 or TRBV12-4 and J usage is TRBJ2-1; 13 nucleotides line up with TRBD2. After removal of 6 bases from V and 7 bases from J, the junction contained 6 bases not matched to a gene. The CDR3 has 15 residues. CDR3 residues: CASRGTSGKWNEQFF. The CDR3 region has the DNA TGTGCCAGCAGGGGGACTAGCGGGAAGTGGAATGAGCAGTTCTTC.

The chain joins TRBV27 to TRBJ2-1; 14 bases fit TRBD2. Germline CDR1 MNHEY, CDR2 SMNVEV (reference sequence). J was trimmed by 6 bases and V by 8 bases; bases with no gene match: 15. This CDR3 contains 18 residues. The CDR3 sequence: CASGSGLAGAHGGNEQFF. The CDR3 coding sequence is TGTGCCAGCGGTTCGGGACTAGCGGGAGCCCACGGGGGCAATGAGCAGTTCTTC.

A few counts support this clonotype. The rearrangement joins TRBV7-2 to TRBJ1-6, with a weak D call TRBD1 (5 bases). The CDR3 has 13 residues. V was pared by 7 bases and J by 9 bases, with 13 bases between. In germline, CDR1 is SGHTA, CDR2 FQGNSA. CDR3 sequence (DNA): TGTGCCAGCACCGACGGGACCGCTTCACCCCTCCACTTT. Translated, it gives CASTDGTASPLHF. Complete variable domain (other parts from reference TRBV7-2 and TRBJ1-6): GAGVSQSPSNKVTEKGKDVELRCDPISGHTALYWYRQSLGQGLEFLIYFQGNSAPDKSGLPSDRFSAERTGGSVSTLTIQRTQQEDSAVYLCASTDGTASPLHFGNGTRLTVT.

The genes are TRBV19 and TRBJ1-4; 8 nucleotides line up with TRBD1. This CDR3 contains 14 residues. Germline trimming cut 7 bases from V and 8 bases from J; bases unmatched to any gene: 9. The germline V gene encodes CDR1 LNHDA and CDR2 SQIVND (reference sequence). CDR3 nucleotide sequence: TGTGCCAGTAAGGAGACAGGGGAAGGGGAAAAACTGTTTTTT. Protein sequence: CASKETGEGEKLFF.

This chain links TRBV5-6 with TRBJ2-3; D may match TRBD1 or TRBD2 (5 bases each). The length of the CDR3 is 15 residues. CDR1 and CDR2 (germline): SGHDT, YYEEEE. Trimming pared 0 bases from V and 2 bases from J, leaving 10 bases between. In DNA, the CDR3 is TGTGCCAGCAGCTTGGGTGGGGGTTTCACAGATACGCAGTATTTT. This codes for CASSLGGGFTDTQYF.

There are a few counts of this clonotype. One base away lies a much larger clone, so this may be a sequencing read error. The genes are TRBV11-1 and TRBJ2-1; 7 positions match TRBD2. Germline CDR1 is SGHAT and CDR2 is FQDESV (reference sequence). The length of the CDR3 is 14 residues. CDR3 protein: CASSGGRSYNEQSF. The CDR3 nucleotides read TGTGCCAGTTCGGGAGGCCGCTCCTACAATGAGCAGTCCTTC. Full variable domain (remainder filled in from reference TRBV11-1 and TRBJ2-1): EAEVAQSPRYKITEKSQAVAFWCDPISGHATLYWYRQILGQGPELLVQFQDESVVDDSQLPKDRFSAERLKGVDSTLKIQPAELGDSAMYLCASSGGRSYNEQSFGPGTRLTVL.

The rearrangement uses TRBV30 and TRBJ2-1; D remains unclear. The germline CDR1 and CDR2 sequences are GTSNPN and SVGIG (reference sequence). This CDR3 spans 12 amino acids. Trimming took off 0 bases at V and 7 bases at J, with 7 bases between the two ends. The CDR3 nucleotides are TGTGCCTGGAGTGTAGCTTCTAATGAGCAGTTCTTC. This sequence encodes CAWSVASNEQFF.

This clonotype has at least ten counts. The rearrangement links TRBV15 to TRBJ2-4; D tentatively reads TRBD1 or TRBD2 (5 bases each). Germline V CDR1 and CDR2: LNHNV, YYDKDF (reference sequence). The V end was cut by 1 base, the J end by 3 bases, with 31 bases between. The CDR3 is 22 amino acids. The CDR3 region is CATSRGARGNTALGGGKNIQYF. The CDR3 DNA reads TGTGCCACCAGCAGAGGGGCAAGGGGAAACACGGCACTGGGTGGGGGCAAAAACATTCAGTACTTC.

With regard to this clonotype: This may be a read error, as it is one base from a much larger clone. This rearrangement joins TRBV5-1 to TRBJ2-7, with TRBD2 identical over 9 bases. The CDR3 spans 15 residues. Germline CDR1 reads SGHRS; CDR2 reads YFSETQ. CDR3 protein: CASSFGASGNYERYF. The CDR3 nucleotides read TGCGCCAGCAGCTTCGGGGCTAGCGGGAACTACGAGCGGTACTTC.

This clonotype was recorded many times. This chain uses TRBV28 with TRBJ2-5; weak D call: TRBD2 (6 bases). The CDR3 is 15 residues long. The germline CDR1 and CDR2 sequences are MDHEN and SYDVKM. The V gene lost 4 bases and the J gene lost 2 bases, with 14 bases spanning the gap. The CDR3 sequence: CASSSLGRGQETQYF. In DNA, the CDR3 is TGTGCCAGCAGTTCGTTGGGGCGGGGACAAGAGACCCAGTACTTC. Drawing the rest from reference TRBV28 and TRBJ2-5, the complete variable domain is DVKVTQSSRYLVKRTGEKVFLECVQDMDHENMFWYRQDPGLGLRLIYFSYDVKMKEKGDIPEGYSVSREKKERFSLILESASTNQTSMYLCASSSLGRGQETQYFGPGTRLLVL.

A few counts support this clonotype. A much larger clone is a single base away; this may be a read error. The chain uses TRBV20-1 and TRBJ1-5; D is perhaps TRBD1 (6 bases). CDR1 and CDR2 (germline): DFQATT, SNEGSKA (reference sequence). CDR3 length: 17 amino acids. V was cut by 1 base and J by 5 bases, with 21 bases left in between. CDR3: CSARGGANSLSDQPQHF. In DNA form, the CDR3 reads TGCAGTGCTAGAGGGGGGGCCAACTCACTAAGCGATCAGCCCCAGCATTTT.

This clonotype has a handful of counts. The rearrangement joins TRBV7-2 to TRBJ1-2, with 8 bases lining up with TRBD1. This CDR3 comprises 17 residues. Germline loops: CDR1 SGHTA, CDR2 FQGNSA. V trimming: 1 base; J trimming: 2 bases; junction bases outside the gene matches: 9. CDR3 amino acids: CASSLGYHRGANYGYTF. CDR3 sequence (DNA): TGTGCCAGCAGCTTAGGTTACCACAGGGGGGCCAACTATGGCTACACCTTC.